This T cell receptor beta chain emerged from a study of cytomegalovirus exposure and HLA in healthy donors. Study at large: Prior work identified 95 million to 120 million unique TCR beta sequences in 150 million to 200 million T cells. General study points: What a later analysis reportedly showed was that an Asian-associated ancestry cluster had fewer N-insertions than the roughly 670-donor mean.

It was with 60 Vbeta and 13 Jbeta primers that the PCR ran. Profiling relied on immunoSEQ multiplex PCR, and the TCRdb table lists in-frame clones only, not all of them. The sample lists approximately 110,000 clones, 15% occurring once. Comment on this clone: Its antigen is unknown.

CDR1 and CDR2 from the germline V gene are SGHRS and YFSETQ. The CDR3 has 21 amino acids. The trim removed 1 base at V and 0 bases at J, leaving 18 bases unmatched. This chain uses TRBV5-1 with TRBJ2-1; 8 nucleotides agree with TRBD2. Source material: PBMCs. The sequence derives from a woman aged 18-29 years in good health and CMV-seronegative. The CDR3: CASSLMGSGSSVPPSYNEQFF. CDR3 nucleotide sequence: TGCGCCAGCAGCTTGATGGGCAGCGGGAGCTCGGTCCCCCCCTCCTACAATGAGCAGTTCTTC.